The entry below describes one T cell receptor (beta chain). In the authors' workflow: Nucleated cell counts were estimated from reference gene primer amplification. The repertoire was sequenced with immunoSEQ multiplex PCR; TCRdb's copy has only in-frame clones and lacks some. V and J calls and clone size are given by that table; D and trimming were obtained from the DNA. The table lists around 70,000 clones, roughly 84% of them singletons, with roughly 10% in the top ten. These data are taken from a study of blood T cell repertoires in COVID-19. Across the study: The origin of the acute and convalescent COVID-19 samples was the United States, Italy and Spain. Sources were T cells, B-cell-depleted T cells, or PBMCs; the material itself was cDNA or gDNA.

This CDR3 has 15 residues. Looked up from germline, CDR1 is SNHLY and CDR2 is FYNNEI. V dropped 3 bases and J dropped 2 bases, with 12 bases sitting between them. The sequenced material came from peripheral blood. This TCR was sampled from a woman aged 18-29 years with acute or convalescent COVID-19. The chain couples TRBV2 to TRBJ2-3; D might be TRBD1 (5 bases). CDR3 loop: CASSERTPTTDTQYF. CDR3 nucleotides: TGTGCCAGCAGTGAGCGGACACCTACCACAGATACGCAGTATTTT.